The present TCR beta chain was sequenced within a study of beta chain features in type 1 diabetes. Study-level results: Shorter TCRB CDR3s, moderately but significantly so, were found in Type 1 diabetes patients in all four CD4+ subsets.

Germline CDR1 and CDR2: SGHAT and FQNNGV. This CDR3 contains 15 residues. Trimming left V 4 bases short and J 1 base short, with 13 bases between. About this clone itself: The antigen is not known.

The sequenced template was cDNA made from the entire isolated RNA. Method: immunoSEQ multiplex PCR; TCRdb's copy keeps in-frame clones and lacks some. This sample has under 300,000 clones, with roughly 11% found just once. Sequences were obtained from naive CD4+ T cells from blood. This rearrangement joins TRBV11-2 to TRBJ2-5; no definite D call. The TCR sequence derives from a man aged 25-45 years with type 1 diabetes. The CDR3 nucleotides read TGTGCCAGCAGCTATTACCATGGTAGCCAAGAGACCCAGTACTTC. Translating gives CASSYYHGSQETQYF.